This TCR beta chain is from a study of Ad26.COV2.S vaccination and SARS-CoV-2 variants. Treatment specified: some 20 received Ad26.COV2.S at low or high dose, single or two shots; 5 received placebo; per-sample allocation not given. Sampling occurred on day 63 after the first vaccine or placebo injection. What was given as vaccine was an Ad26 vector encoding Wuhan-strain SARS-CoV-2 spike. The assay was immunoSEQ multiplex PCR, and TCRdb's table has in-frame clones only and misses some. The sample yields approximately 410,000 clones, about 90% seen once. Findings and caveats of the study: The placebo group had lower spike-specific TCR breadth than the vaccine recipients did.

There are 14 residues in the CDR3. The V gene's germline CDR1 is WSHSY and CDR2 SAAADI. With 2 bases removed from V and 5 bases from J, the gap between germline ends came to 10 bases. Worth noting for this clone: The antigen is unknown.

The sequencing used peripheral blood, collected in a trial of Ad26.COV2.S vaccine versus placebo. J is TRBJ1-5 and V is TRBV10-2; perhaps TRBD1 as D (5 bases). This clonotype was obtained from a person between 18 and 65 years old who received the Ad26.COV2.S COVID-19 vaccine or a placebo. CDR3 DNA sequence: TGCGCCAGCAGTGAGGTCAGGGAAGATCAGCCCCAGCATTTT. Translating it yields CASSEVREDQPQHF.